These 4 T cell receptor beta chains were all obtained from the same sample, sequenced in a study of T cell responses to AZD1222 COVID-19 vaccine. TCRdb keeps only in-frame clones here, not all; method: immunoSEQ multiplex PCR. Of about 61,000 clones listed, approximately 90% are singletons. The sequences come from peripheral blood, collected on day 0 of AZD1222 vaccination. Source of these receptors: an adult in good health.

This chain uses TRBV12-3 or TRBV12-4 with TRBJ1-1; TRBD1 agrees at 7 bases. After removal of 6 bases from V and 4 bases from J, the junction contained 5 bases not matched to a gene. This CDR3 spans 13 amino acids. The CDR3 spells CASSQTGFTEAFF. CDR3 coding DNA: TGTGCCAGCAGCCAGACAGGGTTCACTGAAGCTTTCTTT.

The genes are TRBV18 and TRBJ2-5; possibly TRBD1 for D (5 bases). CDR3 length: 14 residues. Trimming stripped 5 bases from V and 2 bases from J, with 12 bases between. Germline V CDR1 and CDR2: KGHSH, LQKENI. CDR3 sequence (DNA): TGTGCCAGCTCAGCAGGGATAGCACAAGAGACCCAGTACTTC. This sequence encodes CASSAGIAQETQYF.

Only a few counts were recorded for this clone. This chain connects TRBV18 to TRBJ1-2; D is ambiguous. Between the trimmed V and J ends, which lost 3 bases and 0 bases, there was a span of 8 bases. Germline loops: CDR1 KGHSH, CDR2 LQKENI. The CDR3 spans 14 residues. The CDR3 region has the DNA TGTGCCAGCTCACCTCAGGTCGCTAACTATGGCTACACCTTC. Amino acids: CASSPQVANYGYTF.

V and J are TRBV7-2 and TRBJ1-2; D might be TRBD1 (6 bases). Germline V lookup: CDR1 SGHTA, CDR2 FQGNSA. The CDR3 runs 13 residues. V lost 4 bases and J 8 bases, leaving 14 bases between the germline ends. The DNA for the CDR3 is TGTGCCAGCAGCTATCAGGGGCGACGCGGCTACACCTTC. This codes for CASSYQGRRGYTF.